The 5 T cell receptor beta chains in this list originate from one sample, sequenced in a study of cytotoxic CD8 clonotypes in ibrutinib-treated CLL (dated by TCRdb to the early 2020s). The library was prepared using the immunoSEQ multiplex PCR assay. Sourced from immuneACCESS, this table was stored by TCRdb with only in-frame sequences that have V and J called. A share of the clones is absent; for the studies checked, an unresolved V gene accounts for under half, and the remainder has no known explanation. The sample contains under 300,000 clones, roughly four fifths of them found a single time. Around 5.3% of the sample goes to the ten largest clones. The time point label, as the study defines it: progressive disease on ibrutinib. The source material was PBMCs, sampled at disease progression, from a patient treated with ibrutinib. These receptors all come from a human donor with chronic lymphocytic leukemia.

The chain links TRBV9 to TRBJ2-7; TRBD1 matches at 7 bases. V dropped 0 bases and J dropped 2; count of bases not matched to a gene: 5. Looked up from germline, CDR1 is SGDLS and CDR2 is YYNGEE. The CDR3 has 15 amino acids. CDR3 residues: CASSVEGGRAYEQYF. CDR3 nucleotide sequence: TGTGCCAGCAGCGTAGAAGGGGGCAGAGCCTACGAGCAGTACTTC.

This clone was observed a single time. The CDR3 spells CASSESIDPNEQFF. DNA for the CDR3: TGCGCCAGCAGTGAGTCCATAGATCCCAATGAGCAGTTCTTC. V usage is TRBV10-1 and J usage is TRBJ2-1; no firm D call. This CDR3 has 14 residues. Trimming removed 0 bases from V and 6 bases from J, with 9 bases in between. Germline lookup yields CDR1 WNHNN and CDR2 SYGVQD (reference sequence).

This clone has only a few counts. J is TRBJ2-2 and V is TRBV9, with 10 nucleotides matching TRBD2. V shed 0 bases, J shed 10 bases, and the junction held 3 bases outside the gene matches. CDR1 SGDLS and CDR2 YYNGEE come from the germline V gene. The CDR3 runs 14 residues. The DNA for the CDR3 is TGTGCCAGCAGCGTAGGGACTAGCGGAGCGGAGCTGTTTTTT. Amino acids: CASSVGTSGAELFF.

V usage is TRBV10-3 and J usage is TRBJ2-5; the match to TRBD2 covers 16 bases. Per germline, CDR1 ENHRY and CDR2 SYGVKD. V trimming: 3 bases; J trimming: 5 bases; junction bases outside the gene matches: 6. This CDR3 contains 17 residues. CDR3 coding DNA: TGTGCCATCAGTGAAGTGGGACTAGCGGGGGGGCGGGAGACCCAGTACTTC. It translates to CAISEVGLAGGRETQYF.

The chain carries TRBV18 and TRBJ2-2, with D tentatively TRBD1 or TRBD2 (5 bases each). Per germline, CDR1 KGHSH and CDR2 LQKENI. The CDR3 has 17 residues. The V end lost 5 bases, the J end lost 1 base, and 17 bases lay between the germline ends. The CDR3 region is CASSSGTPRVNTGELFF. The CDR3 DNA sequence: TGTGCCAGCTCATCAGGGACCCCGCGCGTGAACACCGGGGAGCTGTTTTTT.